The clone carrying this TCR beta chain has ten or more counts. The antigen is not known. As for time point: persistent/refractory GD, antithyroid drugs over 5 years with positive TRAb. RNA extracted from PBMCs served as the sequencing template. Roughly 8.2 milliliters of peripheral blood were drawn into EDTA tubes. The entry originates in a study of regulatory T cells in long-lasting Graves disease. The CDR3 is 13 amino acids. Germline lookup yields CDR1 MNHEY and CDR2 SMNVEV (reference sequence). The trim removed 3 bases at V and 6 bases at J, leaving 4 bases unmatched. The study's findings and limits: With persistent disease, TRBV28, TRBJ1-2 and TRBJ2-5 were the favored segments. Persistent Graves' patients showed reduced TCR diversity versus newly diagnosed patients.

Building the TCR beta libraries relied on iRepertoire HTBI primers, and CDR3 regions underwent Arm-PCR. MiXCR, run by TCRdb on the multiplex PCR reads, gives a single entry per CDR3 protein. Of hundreds of thousands of distinct CDR3 sequences in the sample, roughly 21% were seen once. The sample was peripheral blood mononuclear cells (PBMCs), taken when the disease was refractory, from a patient treated with antithyroid drugs. The chain recombines TRBV27 with TRBJ1-2, with TRBD1 matching 7 bases. The source is a female donor with Graves disease. Written as DNA, the CDR3 is TGTGCCAGCAGTTTGGTCCAGGGGGATGGCTACACCTTC. Protein: CASSLVQGDGYTF.